Following are 7 T cell receptor beta chains from one sample sequenced in a study of T cells in women clearing cervical HPV infection. Using immunoSEQ multiplex PCR, the repertoire was profiled, and TCRdb retains in-frame clones only, with some absent. The sample features tens of thousands of clones, with roughly 6.8% in its top ten. The sample taken for sequencing was blood buffy coat. Every receptor here comes from a woman aged 18 to 75 with a cervical HPV16 infection that either progressed to CIN3+ or cleared (not recorded which).

A word on this clone: Sequencing ends 3 residues short of the CDR3 end; the germline J gene provides the rest. The chain combines TRBV7-9 with TRBJ2-3; TRBD1 might be the D (7 bases). From germline, CDR1 is SEHNR and CDR2 FQNEAQ (reference sequence). The CDR3 has 14 residues. The sequenced CDR3 bases are TGTGCCAGCAGCTTTGGAGGGGGCGCCGAGACG. This sequence encodes CASSFGGGAET. The complete CDR3 reads CASSFGGGAETQYF. Filled out from reference TRBV7-9 and TRBJ2-3, the complete variable domain reads DTGVSQNPRHKITKRGQNVTFRCDPISEHNRLYWYRQTLGQGPEFLTYFQNEAQLEKSRLLSDRFSAERPKGSFSTLEIQRTEQGDSAMYLCASSFGGGAETQYFGPGTRLTVL.

A remark on this clone: The read terminates 3 residues before the CDR3 end, so the remaining end is supplied by the germline J gene. The chain has TRBV29-1 and TRBJ2-2, with a weak D call TRBD1 (6 bases). The CDR3 spans 14 residues. Germline V gene lookup returns CDR1 SQVTM and CDR2 ANQGSEA. The part of the CDR3 DNA that was read is TGCAGCGTTGAATTGGGGGACACCCCCCGAGAG. Protein: CSVELGDTPRE. The entire CDR3 reads CSVELGDTPRELFF.

In the case of this clone: The CDR3 end lies 3 residues beyond the end of the read and is filled in from the germline J gene. V gene TRBV15 combines with J gene TRBJ1-5; D may be TRBD1 (6 bases). CDR3 size: 15 residues. V lost 0 bases, J lost 6 bases, and 12 bases lay in between. In germline, CDR1 is LNHNV, CDR2 YYDKDF (reference sequence). This chain's CDR3 is CATSRDQGRAQPQHF. The CDR3 DNA, read in part, is TGTGCCACCAGCAGAGATCAGGGGAGGGCTCAGCCC.

A note on this clone: The CDR3 extends 3 residues past the end of the read, so its final part is completed from the germline J gene. The J gene is TRBJ2-4, the V gene TRBV7-9; possibly TRBD1 for D (6 bases). The CDR3 is 14 amino acids. Germline V gene lookup returns CDR1 SEHNR and CDR2 FQNEAQ (reference sequence). The sequenced CDR3 bases are TGTGCCAGCAGCACGGAAACCGGGACATCTGGT. Translated, it gives CASSTETGTSG. The CDR3 as a whole reads CASSTETGTSGQYF.

With regard to this clone: The read ends 3 residues before the CDR3 terminus; that terminus is restored from the germline J gene. The chain recombines TRBV19 with TRBJ1-2; 7 bases match TRBD1. The length of the CDR3 is 14 residues. Germline V gene sequence: CDR1 LNHDA, CDR2 SQIVND (reference sequence). This CDR3 is CASSISGGSYDYTF. CDR3 DNA, as far as it was read: TGTGCCAGTAGTATTTCAGGGGGATCCTACGAC.

Note on this clone: The CDR3 end falls 3 residues outside the read, so it is completed with the germline J gene. This chain connects TRBV4-2 to TRBJ2-2; D gene unclear. Trimming left V 3 bases short and J 8 bases short, with 16 bases between. Germline V lookup: CDR1 LGHNA, CDR2 YNFKEQ. CDR3 length equals 15 residues. CDR3 bases read: TGTGCCAGCAGCCATGGCGAGAGCGAGTCTGGGGAG. Encoded protein: CASSHGESESGE. The full CDR3 is CASSHGESESGELFF.

Regarding this clone: The read terminates 3 residues before the CDR3 end, so the remaining end is supplied by the germline J gene. The V gene is TRBV10-1, the J gene TRBJ2-7; 7 bases are a match to TRBD1. The V gene end was trimmed by 5 bases and the J gene end by 1 base; junction bases not matched to a gene: 8. Per the germline V gene, CDR1 is WNHNN and CDR2 is SYGVQD (reference sequence). The CDR3 contains 15 residues. The CDR3 protein is CASSLSPDRSYEQYF. CDR3 DNA (partial): TGCGCCAGCAGTTTAAGCCCGGACAGGTCCTACGAG.